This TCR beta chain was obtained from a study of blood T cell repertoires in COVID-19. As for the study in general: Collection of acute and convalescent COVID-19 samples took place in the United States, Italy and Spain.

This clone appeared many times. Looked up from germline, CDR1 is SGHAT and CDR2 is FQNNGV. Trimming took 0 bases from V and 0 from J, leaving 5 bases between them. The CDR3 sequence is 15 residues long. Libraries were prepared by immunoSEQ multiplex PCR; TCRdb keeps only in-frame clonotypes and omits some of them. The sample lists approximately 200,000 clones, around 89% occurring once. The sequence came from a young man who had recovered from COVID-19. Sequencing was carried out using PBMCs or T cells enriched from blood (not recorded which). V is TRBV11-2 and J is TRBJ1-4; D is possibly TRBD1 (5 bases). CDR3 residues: CASSLDRATNEKLFF. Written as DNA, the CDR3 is TGTGCCAGCAGCTTAGACAGGGCAACTAATGAAAAACTGTTTTTT.